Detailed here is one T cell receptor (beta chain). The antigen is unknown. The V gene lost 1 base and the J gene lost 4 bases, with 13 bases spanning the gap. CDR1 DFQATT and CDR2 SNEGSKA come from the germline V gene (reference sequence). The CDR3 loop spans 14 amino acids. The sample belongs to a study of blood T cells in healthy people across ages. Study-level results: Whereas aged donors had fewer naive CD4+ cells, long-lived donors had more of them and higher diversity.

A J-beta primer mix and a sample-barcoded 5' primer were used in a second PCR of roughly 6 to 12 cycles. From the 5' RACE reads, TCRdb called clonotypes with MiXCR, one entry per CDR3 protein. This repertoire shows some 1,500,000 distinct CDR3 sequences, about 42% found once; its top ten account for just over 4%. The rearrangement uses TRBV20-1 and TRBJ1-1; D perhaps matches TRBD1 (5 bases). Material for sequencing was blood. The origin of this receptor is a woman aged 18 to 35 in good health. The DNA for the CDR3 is TGCAGTGCTAGAGTTCGGGGCGGCGGCACTGAAGCTTTCTTT. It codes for CSARVRGGGTEAFF.